This T cell receptor (beta chain) was sequenced for a study of cytomegalovirus exposure and HLA in healthy donors (dated by TCRdb to the late 2010s). At the level of the whole study: An earlier analysis of 550 to 700 of the donors reported 250 to 300 Gb of sequence data and 117 million unique TCR beta sequences from about 200 million T cells. To predict cytomegalovirus infection status, the study combined high-throughput TCR immunosequencing, statistical association of individual TCRs with disease status, and machine learning. All discovery cohort repertoires had been generated using a single sequencing platform. Roughly 5 DR-DQ haplotypes were handled as single units for association and clustering because linkage in the cohort was strong. Among the roughly 400 genotyped donors, approximately 76% belonged to the genetic ancestry cluster associated with self-reported Caucasian donors. Rather than using new phenotypic data, the later analysis identified candidate immune exposures from TCR beta sequences and from how often those sequences occurred across donors. The study aimed to test whether cataloging public T cell receptors could reveal signatures of past pathogen exposure. A later analysis re-examined previously published TCR beta repertoires from 500 to 700 donors and added high-resolution HLA genotyping to investigate patterns of TCR occurrence. A later genetic analysis used genome-wide SNP genotypes for about 65% of the roughly 670 donors, treating that subset as a discovery cohort. The T cell repertoires of several hundred subjects were profiled by immunosequencing and related to cytomegalovirus serostatus. Both class I and class II loci were covered by HLA typing, at four-digit resolution. Alongside the repertoire data, information on donor age, sex, ethnicity and CMV serostatus was compiled. An earlier analysis of 500 to 750 of the donors applied high-throughput TCR beta sequencing to assess whether each TCR beta V gene segment acted as functional or pseudogenic. Across 398 genotyped donors of the cohort, an average of approximately 240,000 unique TCR beta nucleotide sequences per donor were sequenced, and about a sixth of those sequences were non-productive. In addition to the first cohort of around 670 subjects, a separate validation cohort of approximately 130 different subjects was used. Typing coverage varied by locus: roughly 620-640 donors for A, B, C, DRB1 and DQB1; about 520 for DQA1; more than 600 for DPA1; fewer than 480 for DPB1. An early release covering about 600 HLA-typed donors comprised 300 to 350 gigabases of sequencing data and around 86 million unique TCR sequences. Results the study describes overall, beyond this receptor: In an earlier analysis of around 500 of the donors, most TCR beta V segments appeared in productive rearrangements about 87% or about 30% of the time, broadly matching IMGT annotations. Immune exposure information for the cohort was limited to CMV serostatus. Only TCR beta chains were sequenced in this cohort, and the absence of alpha or paired-chain data limited detectable features. The classifier was reported to diagnose cytomegalovirus status with high specificity and sensitivity in both the original cohort and the validation cohort. Specific HLA alleles were associated with some 15,000 TCR beta sequences at a false discovery rate of 0.05 in a later analysis. A cluster of highly shared sequence variants was judged likely to be a technical artifact of the sequencing pipeline. According to a later analysis, parvovirus B19, influenza, CMV and Epstein-Barr virus appeared linked to several top co-occurrence clusters. An association between a missense DCLRE1C variant and V-gene and J-gene trimming of TCR beta chains was found in a later genetic analysis and replicated in an independent cohort. About 17 rarely observed V segments, including chromosome 9 orphons, were excluded from the earlier analysis of 550 to 700 of the donors because counts were too low. Roughly uniform sequencing depth across donors was assumed in presence/absence analyses, although this assumption may not hold. In a later analysis, HLA-associated TCR beta chains showed more clonal expansion and lower generation probabilities than non-associated chains that were equally common. A total of about 180 TCR beta chains were listed by the study as associated with cytomegalovirus. Because HLA typing was missing for some donors at each locus, association tests included only the typed subset. When HLA alleles, especially DR and DQ, strongly co-occurred, attributing TCR associations to individual alleles was difficult. It was suggested by the authors that the approach could potentially be generalized to other disease states and immunological phenotypes. Three of the identified cytomegalovirus-associated TCR beta chains were confirmed in vitro to be specific for cytomegalovirus antigens. A later genetic analysis reported fewer N-insertions in productive TCRs among donors in an Asian-associated ancestry cluster than the approximately 700-donor mean. Most TCR sequences were seen in very few donors, while some public TCRs were found in many individuals. A further reported finding was that TCR beta sequences accurately predicted the HLA-A and HLA-B alleles for most subjects in the first cohort. In a later analysis, the rate of TCR association differed among HLA loci, with DRB1 alleles having the most associated TCRs and HLA-C alleles having the fewest. The 87-base-pair reads could not distinguish some IMGT-functional V segments, including TRBV6-2 and TRBV6-3, so those segments were excluded. A later analysis found that most CMV-associated TCR beta chains appeared HLA-restricted, with HLA associations seemingly driven largely by CMV exposure. Correlated functional status among segregating V segments might be attributable to linkage disequilibrium, but an unknown experimental factor could not be ruled out.

In total, about 650 healthy bone marrow donors made up the cohort. At the time of sampling, all cohort members were nominally healthy, though unrecorded immune exposures were likely present. The donor was CMV seronegative and belonged to the group of 350 to 400 seronegative cohort members. A peripheral blood sample was provided by each donor, and peripheral blood mononuclear cells were used for TCR beta sequencing. The Qiagen DNeasy Blood Extraction Kit was used to extract genomic DNA from the blood cell samples. V ends up 0 bases short and J 4 bases short, with an unmatched junction base count of 1. According to the germline V gene, CDR1 reads ENHRY and CDR2 reads SYGVKD. Measured from the cysteine to the phenylalanine, the CDR3 is 14 residues long. Solely the CDR3 DNA is kept, with 42 bases framed from the first base. Library construction relied on the immunoSEQ multiplex PCR assay. The multiplex PCR relied on a mix of 60 forward primers for TCR Vbeta segments and 13 reverse primers for TCR Jbeta segments. Amplification of the CDR3 region of rearranged TCR beta genes was performed with a multiplex PCR assay on genomic DNA. The Illumina HiSeq System was used to sequence the amplified TCR beta libraries as 87-base-pair reads. The paper's processing steps were these. A later analysis tallied around 82 million unique TCR beta chains across the approximately 670 repertoires, and approximately 12 million of those chains were shared by two or more donors. Raw reads were error-corrected and collapsed into unique sequences with a nearest-neighbor algorithm that merged closely related sequences to remove PCR and sequencing errors. To assign V, D and J gene segments, CDR3 sequences were aligned to IMGT reference sequences. For a sequence to be retained, a match of at least six nucleotides to both a V gene segment and a J gene segment was required. A rearrangement was called productive if the CDR3 had no stop codons and remained in frame with V and J, and every other rearrangement was called non-productive. CDR3 was defined according to IMGT convention as the region running from the second conserved V-encoded cysteine to the conserved J-encoded phenylalanine. The earlier analysis of about 560 of the donors excluded any sequence lacking an unambiguous match to a single V gene segment. In an earlier analysis of 500 to 750 of the donors, V segments were called functional above 56.7% productive rearrangements and were called segregating when the between-donor standard deviation exceeded 5%. A statistical classification framework was built to diagnose cytomegalovirus status from the catalog of TCR beta chain sequences. V and J gene assignment, in a later analysis, came from comparing TCR nucleotide sequences with IMGT/GENE-DB human TR gene sequences. The TCRdist pipeline was used in a later analysis to assign CDR3 sequences and most-parsimonious VDJ recombination scenarios. A later analysis defined each TCR beta chain by its CDR3 amino acid sequence plus V-gene family, and excluded reads lacking a unique V-gene family. As a way to deal with suspected cross-contamination and a sequencing artifact, a later analysis dropped roughly 600 nucleotide sequences that were highly shared and had low generation probability. In a later analysis, a clonal expansion index was calculated for each public chain from normalized within-repertoire ranks of inferred template counts. In a later analysis, generation probabilities were computed with a VDJ recombination model fitted to out-of-frame rearrangements, and the resulting probabilities were checked against IGoR. In a later analysis, hypergeometric tests were used to score TCR-TCR, TCR-HLA and TCR-CMV co-occurrence, with a repertoire-size bias correction applied to TCR pairs. To estimate false discovery rates, a later analysis permuted the HLA or CMV assignments 20 times. In a later analysis, co-occurring TCRs were grouped with DBSCAN, and TCRdist sequence similarity was added when clustering was performed within HLA-allele-positive subsets. Repertoires with fewer than 30,000 or more than 120,000 public chains, plus five repertoires with anomalous nucleotide sharing, were excluded from co-occurrence clustering. Sourced from immuneACCESS, this table was stored by TCRdb with only in-frame sequences that have V and J called. A share of the clones is absent; for the studies checked, an unresolved V gene accounts for under half, and the remainder has no known explanation. From that table come the V and J calls and clone size; the DNA was used to work out D and trimming. The sample records around 130,000 clones, about 8.5% of which are singletons. The ten largest clones take up 5% to 6% of the sample.

This clone was counted between two and nine times. Its antigen specificity is not known. No per-base quality is available; no much larger clone lies one base away. The specimen sequenced was PBMCs. The V gene is TRBV10-3 and the J gene is TRBJ2-7; a stretch of 9 junction bases matches TRBD1. This sequence originates from a man aged 35-49 years in good health and CMV-seronegative. The nucleotide sequence is TGTGCCATCAGTGAGTCGGGACAGGGTTACGAGCAGTACTTC. It is translated as CAISESGQGYEQYF.